These 29 T cell receptor beta chains share one sample of origin, sequenced in a study of cytomegalovirus exposure and HLA in healthy donors. The PCR had 60 Vbeta and 13 Jbeta primers. This table comes from immunoSEQ multiplex PCR, and its TCRdb copy is limited to in-frame clones, with some not included. Of 200,000 or so clones listed, over 80% were seen once; the top ten hold more than 6%. Sample: PBMCs. Receptors originate from a man between 40 and 49 years old in good health and CMV-seropositive.

The DNA for the CDR3 is TGCGCCAGCAGCTTGACAGGGGGTGTTCATCAGCCCCAGCATTTT. This translates into CASSLTGGVHQPQHF. J is TRBJ1-5 and V is TRBV5-1; 8 nucleotides line up with TRBD1. The junction had 5 bases not matched to a gene; V was cut back by 1 base and J by 5 bases. CDR1 is SGHRS and CDR2 is YFSETQ in the germline V gene. CDR3 length equals 15 residues.

The chain uses TRBV6-4 and TRBJ1-5; weak D call: TRBD1 (5 bases). Trimming took off 5 bases at V and 0 bases at J, with 23 bases between the two ends. CDR1 and CDR2 (germline): MRHNA, SNTAGT. The CDR3 spans 19 residues. The CDR3 DNA reads TGTGCCAGCAGTAAACCGGGACGGGGACTTGACTATAGCAATCAGCCCCAGCATTTT. This sequence encodes CASSKPGRGLDYSNQPQHF.

The J gene is TRBJ2-2, the V gene TRBV7-9; D may be TRBD2 (5 bases). Looked up from germline, CDR1 is SEHNR and CDR2 is FQNEAQ (reference sequence). The CDR3 contains 17 residues. V was pared by 4 bases and J by 1 base, with 16 bases between. The CDR3 sequence is CASSSTLGLMNTGELFF. The CDR3, as DNA: TGTGCCAGCAGCTCGACCCTAGGACTGATGAACACCGGGGAGCTGTTTTTT. Drawing the rest from reference TRBV7-9 and TRBJ2-2, the complete variable domain is DTGVSQNPRHKITKRGQNVTFRCDPISEHNRLYWYRQTLGQGPEFLTYFQNEAQLEKSRLLSDRFSAERPKGSFSTLEIQRTEQGDSAMYLCASSSTLGLMNTGELFFGEGSRLTVL.

The rearrangement links TRBV4-3 to TRBJ1-1; 7 nucleotides line up with TRBD1. This CDR3 contains 17 residues. Losses at the gene ends were 0 bases for V and 0 bases for J; bases not matched to a gene: 7. Germline loops: CDR1 LGHNA, CDR2 YSLEER. The CDR3 DNA reads TGCGCCAGCAGCCAAGAATACGGGACAGAGATGAACACTGAAGCTTTCTTT. Translating gives CASSQEYGTEMNTEAFF.

This chain links TRBV4-3 with TRBJ2-2; D remains unclear. This CDR3 region has 15 residues. Trimming pared 1 base from V and 1 base from J, leaving 7 bases between. Germline-derived CDR1 and CDR2 are LGHNA and YSLEER. CDR3 coding DNA: TGCGCCAGCAGCCAAGCTTCCAGGAACACCGGGGAGCTGTTTTTT. Protein sequence: CASSQASRNTGELFF.

V gene TRBV14 combines with J gene TRBJ2-6; a weak D match, TRBD1 (6 bases). The CDR3 length is 18 residues. Germline V gene sequence: CDR1 SGHDN, CDR2 FVKESK. V dropped 1 base and J dropped 0 bases, with 13 bases sitting between them. CDR3 sequence (DNA): TGTGCCAGCAGCCAAGTAGGGACACCACGCTCTGGGGCCAACGTCCTGACTTTC. It is translated as CASSQVGTPRSGANVLTF.

This clone was counted only a few times. The CDR3 sequence: CASRSPGNTIYF. The CDR3 DNA sequence: TGTGCCAGCAGATCTCCTGGAAACACCATATATTTT. The J gene is TRBJ1-3, the V gene TRBV27; D gene unclear. Germline V gives CDR1 MNHEY, CDR2 SMNVEV (reference sequence). This CDR3 is 12 amino acids long. The V gene lost 6 bases and the J gene lost 2 bases, with 5 bases spanning the gap.

The chain uses TRBV25-1 and TRBJ2-5, with 7 positions matching TRBD2. The trim removed 1 base at V and 2 bases at J, leaving 7 bases unmatched. This CDR3 region has 16 residues. Germline-derived CDR1 and CDR2 are MGHDK and SYGVNS. The CDR3 loop reads CASSEWASGTQETQYF. The CDR3 DNA follows: TGTGCCAGCAGTGAATGGGCTAGCGGTACTCAAGAGACCCAGTACTTC.

V usage is TRBV9 and J usage is TRBJ2-7; 12 positions agree with TRBD1. The CDR3 sequence is 16 residues long. Germline V gene lookup returns CDR1 SGDLS and CDR2 YYNGEE. The V and J ends lost 3 bases and 6 bases, in that order; junction bases with no gene match: 10. The DNA for the CDR3 is TGTGCCAGCAGCGATAATCCGGGACAGGGGGCCAGCGAGCAGTACTTC. It encodes CASSDNPGQGASEQYF.

The chain is built from TRBV7-9 and TRBJ1-5, with D uncertain. The CDR3 extends over 14 amino acids. The ends were cut back, 1 base at V and 5 bases at J, with 9 bases in the middle. Germline V gene lookup returns CDR1 SEHNR and CDR2 FQNEAQ (reference sequence). This chain's CDR3 is CASSLEEEDQPQHF. Written as DNA, the CDR3 is TGTGCCAGCAGCTTAGAAGAGGAGGATCAGCCCCAGCATTTT. Looking up the rest from reference TRBV7-9 and TRBJ1-5 gives the full variable domain: DTGVSQNPRHKITKRGQNVTFRCDPISEHNRLYWYRQTLGQGPEFLTYFQNEAQLEKSRLLSDRFSAERPKGSFSTLEIQRTEQGDSAMYLCASSLEEEDQPQHFGDGTRLSIL.

The gene calls are TRBV11-2 and TRBJ2-5; 10 bases map to TRBD1. The CDR3 sequence is 15 residues long. The germline gives CDR1 SGHAT, CDR2 FQNNGV. V dropped 5 bases and J dropped 1; count of bases not matched to a gene: 4. In DNA form, the CDR3 reads TGTGCCAGCAGCGCCGGGACAGGGGTCCAAGAGACCCAGTACTTC. This codes for CASSAGTGVQETQYF.

The chain uses TRBV7-9 and TRBJ2-5, with D possibly TRBD1 on 5 matching bases. Matching the DNA end better, TRBJ2-7 makes the J call doubtful. The CDR3 totals 12 residues. The germline CDR1 and CDR2 sequences are SEHNR and FQNEAQ (reference sequence). In DNA, the CDR3 is TGTGCCAGCAGCTTGACAGCCTACGAGCAGTACTTC. Residues: CASSLTAYEQYF.

This clone has just a few counts. The chain employs TRBV6-5 and TRBJ2-1; 9 bases fit TRBD1. Per germline, CDR1 MNHEY and CDR2 SVGAGI. V shed 0 bases, J shed 6 bases, and the junction held 6 bases outside the gene matches. This CDR3 spans 16 amino acids. CDR3 residues: CASSYSTGQGVNEQFF. The DNA of the CDR3 is TGTGCCAGCAGTTACTCAACGGGACAGGGAGTCAATGAGCAGTTCTTC.

The chain recombines TRBV7-9 with TRBJ2-7, with 10 bases fitting TRBD1. This CDR3 comprises 17 residues. The V and J ends lost 5 bases and 2 bases, in that order; junction bases with no gene match: 12. Germline-derived CDR1 and CDR2 are SEHNR and FQNEAQ (reference sequence). The CDR3 nucleotides read TGTGCCAGCAGCCCCAGACAGGGGGCGATACCACCCTACGAGCAGTACTTC. This codes for CASSPRQGAIPPYEQYF.

The chain employs TRBV4-3 and TRBJ1-2; maybe TRBD1 (6 bases). CDR1 is LGHNA, CDR2 YSLEER, per germline. V was cut by 0 bases and J by 1 base, with 18 bases left in between. The CDR3 is 18 residues long. The CDR3 spells CASSQDGGQGISNYGYTF. The CDR3 DNA is TGCGCCAGCAGCCAAGATGGCGGGCAGGGGATAAGTAACTATGGCTACACCTTC.

This chain joins TRBV30 and TRBJ1-1; TRBD1 is a possible D gene (5 bases). V lost 0 bases and J 0 bases, leaving 8 bases between the germline ends. Germline V CDR1 and CDR2: GTSNPN, SVGIG (reference sequence). CDR3 length: 14 amino acids. The CDR3 DNA reads as TGTGCCTGGAGTGTTGGGGGGATGAACACTGAAGCTTTCTTT. Translation gives CAWSVGGMNTEAFF.

The J gene is TRBJ1-2, the V gene TRBV7-9; D is uncertain. The V end lost 1 base, the J end lost 8 bases, and 14 bases lay between the germline ends. Germline V gene sequence: CDR1 SEHNR, CDR2 FQNEAQ (reference sequence). The CDR3 runs 14 residues. The CDR3, as DNA: TGTGCCAGCAGCTTAGAGGGAACTGCGGGGGGCTACACCTTC. Translating gives CASSLEGTAGGYTF.

In this sample, this clone turned up once. The chain recombines TRBV28 with TRBJ2-3, with D possibly being TRBD2 (5 bases). V lost 3 bases and J 3 bases, leaving 10 bases between the germline ends. Germline V gene data show CDR1 as MDHEN and CDR2 as SYDVKM. This CDR3 is 14 amino acids long. The CDR3 nucleotides read TGTGCCAGCAGTTTGAGGGCAACAACAGATACGCAGTATTTT. This codes for CASSLRATTDTQYF.

The genes are TRBV18 and TRBJ1-2, with D hard to call. Deletions cut 2 bases from V and 4 bases from J, with 8 bases between. The CDR3 has 13 amino acids. CDR1 and CDR2 from the germline V gene are KGHSH and LQKENI. The CDR3 is CASSPEALYGYTF. CDR3 DNA: TGTGCCAGCTCACCAGAGGCACTCTATGGCTACACCTTC.

The table lists this clone with a count of one. This chain links TRBV7-2 with TRBJ1-4; weak D call: TRBD1 (6 bases). Trimming cost V 4 bases and J 11 bases, with 14 bases left between them. The CDR3 consists of 13 residues. Germline V gives CDR1 SGHTA, CDR2 FQGNSA. The CDR3 region has the DNA TGTGCCAGCAGCTCAACTCTCCAGGGGAAACTGTTTTTT. Encoded protein: CASSSTLQGKLFF.

The chain combines TRBV4-3 with TRBJ2-7, with D maybe TRBD1 (6 bases). V shed 0 bases and J shed 1 base, with 7 bases lying between them. From germline, CDR1 is LGHNA and CDR2 YSLEER. The CDR3 covers 14 residues. This chain's CDR3 is CASSQDTGSYEQYF. The CDR3 nucleotides are TGCGCCAGCAGCCAAGATACAGGGTCCTACGAGCAGTACTTC.

The chain couples TRBV9 to TRBJ2-2; the D is unclear. This CDR3 spans 14 amino acids. The germline V gene has CDR1 SGDLS and CDR2 YYNGEE. Trimming left V 0 bases short and J 4 bases short, with 7 bases between. The CDR3 region is CASSVEGGTGELFF. CDR3 coding DNA: TGTGCCAGCAGCGTAGAAGGCGGCACCGGGGAGCTGTTTTTT.

The chain carries TRBV29-1 and TRBJ2-7; 8 positions match TRBD1. The CDR3 runs 13 residues. The germline CDR1 and CDR2 sequences are SQVTM and ANQGSEA. V trimming: 4 bases; J trimming: 4 bases; junction bases outside the gene matches: 6. CDR3 nucleotide sequence: TGCAGCGTTGCTGGCCAGGGGGCATACGAGCAGTACTTC. Translating it yields CSVAGQGAYEQYF.

V gene TRBV7-8 combines with J gene TRBJ2-5, with 8 bases lining up with TRBD1. Germline-derived CDR1 and CDR2 are SGHVS and FQNEAQ. This CDR3 is 15 amino acids long. V was pared by 6 bases and J by 4 bases, with 10 bases of the junction left unmatched. The CDR3 region is CASRDLRGRRETQYF. As DNA, the CDR3 is TGTGCCAGCAGGGACCTCAGGGGGCGGAGAGAGACCCAGTACTTC.

There are a few counts of this clone. This chain uses TRBV11-2 with TRBJ2-3, with 7 bases that match TRBD2. V was clipped by 5 bases and J by 4 bases; unmatched bases: 15. This CDR3 is built from 17 residues. In germline, CDR1 is SGHAT, CDR2 FQNNGV. The CDR3 DNA reads as TGTGCCAGCAGCCCGCTACCCAGCGGGGCGAGGGCAGATACGCAGTATTTT. Its translation: CASSPLPSGARADTQYF. Combining the CDR3 with reference TRBV11-2 and TRBJ2-3 gives the whole variable domain EAGVAQSPRYKIIEKRQSVAFWCNPISGHATLYWYQQILGQGPKLLIQFQNNGVVDDSQLPKDRFSAERLKGVDSTLKIQPAKLEDSAVYLCASSPLPSGARADTQYFGPGTRLTVL.

The chain carries TRBV10-3 and TRBJ2-1, with 11 bases identical to TRBD2. This CDR3 region has 16 residues. V was clipped by 3 bases and J by 7 bases; unmatched bases: 8. In germline, CDR1 is ENHRY, CDR2 SYGVKD. As DNA, the CDR3 is TGTGCCATCAGTGACCCCGGGACTAGCGGACCAAATGAGCAGTTCTTC. The encoded protein is CAISDPGTSGPNEQFF.

This clone was seen a single time. The chain carries TRBV19 and TRBJ1-1; 8 bases line up with TRBD1. After removal of 5 bases from V and 5 bases from J, the junction contained 10 bases not matched to a gene. This CDR3 has 15 amino acids. Germline V lookup: CDR1 LNHDA, CDR2 SQIVND (reference sequence). The chain's CDR3 is CASSAQTGGITEAFF. CDR3 in DNA: TGTGCCAGTAGTGCCCAAACAGGGGGAATTACTGAAGCTTTCTTT.

V usage is TRBV25-1 and J usage is TRBJ2-7, with TRBD1 as a possible D gene (5 bases). Germline V lookup: CDR1 MGHDK, CDR2 SYGVNS. The CDR3 contains 14 residues. The V end was cut by 8 bases, the J end by 0 bases, with 14 bases between. CDR3 loop: CASCAATASYEQYF. The CDR3 DNA is TGTGCCAGCTGTGCCGCGACAGCCTCCTACGAGCAGTACTTC.

V usage is TRBV7-8 and J usage is TRBJ1-5, with 8 bases aligning to TRBD1. V trimming: 2 bases; J trimming: 4 bases; junction bases outside the gene matches: 7. The CDR3 sequence is 16 residues long. Germline values: CDR1 SGHVS, CDR2 FQNEAQ. DNA of the CDR3: TGTGCCAGCAGCTTACCACGGACAGGGCCAAATCAGCCCCAGCATTTT. It yields the protein CASSLPRTGPNQPQHF.